Listed here are 8 T cell receptor beta chains from one sample, sequenced in a study of blood T cell repertoires in COVID-19. The assay was immunoSEQ multiplex PCR, and TCRdb's table has in-frame clones only and misses some. The profile shows approximately 220,000 clones, around 90% of them singletons. The source material was PBMCs or T cells enriched from blood (not recorded which). These receptors all come from a young man who had been exposed to COVID-19.

The V and J genes are TRBV6-6 and TRBJ2-5; no clear D. The CDR3 contains 15 residues. Trimming shortened V by 2 bases and J by 3 bases, and 13 bases separated the two germline ends. From germline, CDR1 is MNHNY and CDR2 SVGAGI (reference sequence). The CDR3 coding sequence is TGTGCCAGCAGTTACGTGGGCCAAGTTAAAGAGACCCAGTACTTC. It is translated as CASSYVGQVKETQYF.

The V call is TRBV27, the J call TRBJ2-1; 11 nucleotides agree with TRBD2. Germline V CDR1 and CDR2: MNHEY, SMNVEV (reference sequence). J was trimmed by 10 bases and V by 0 bases; bases with no gene match: 8. The CDR3 spans 16 residues. The CDR3 bases are TGTGCCAGCAGTTTATCAGTAGCGGGGGGGCGGTGGGAGCAGTTCTTC. The encoded protein is CASSLSVAGGRWEQFF.

This clone is a singleton in its sample. The CDR3 reads CASSPRLETGVPAYEQYF. In nucleotides, the CDR3 is TGTGCCAGCTCACCACGGCTGGAGACAGGGGTCCCCGCATACGAGCAGTACTTC. V and J are TRBV18 and TRBJ2-7; TRBD1 aligns across 8 bases. Looked up from germline, CDR1 is KGHSH and CDR2 is LQKENI. V shed 1 base, J shed 4 bases, and the junction held 15 bases outside the gene matches. The CDR3 extends over 18 amino acids.

The chain uses TRBV15 and TRBJ2-7; D not certain. Germline values: CDR1 LNHNV, CDR2 YYDKDF (reference sequence). Between the trimmed V and J ends, which lost 3 bases and 0 bases, there was a span of 6 bases. The CDR3 is made up of 13 amino acids. In DNA form, the CDR3 reads TGTGCCACCAGCAGCGGAGACTCCTACGAGCAGTACTTC. It codes for CATSSGDSYEQYF.

The CDR3 region is CASSVAQGRSEQYF. CDR3 nucleotides: TGTGCCAGCAGCGTCGCGCAGGGCCGGAGCGAGCAGTACTTC. V and J are TRBV9 and TRBJ2-7; D possibly corresponds to TRBD1 (5 bases). The V gene's germline CDR1 is SGDLS and CDR2 YYNGEE. The CDR3 runs 14 residues. Trimming stripped 2 bases from V and 6 bases from J, with 15 bases between.

The chain carries TRBV18 and TRBJ1-6, with D possibly TRBD1 on 5 matching bases. This CDR3 comprises 14 residues. V lost 1 base to trimming and J lost 7 bases, with 8 bases between them. Germline V CDR1 and CDR2: KGHSH, LQKENI. This CDR3 reads CASSPRRGNSPLHF. The CDR3 DNA reads TGTGCCAGCTCACCACGGCGGGGGAATTCACCCCTCCACTTT.

This chain joins TRBV7-2 and TRBJ1-5, with TRBD1 as a possible D gene (5 bases). The germline V gene encodes CDR1 SGHTA and CDR2 FQGNSA. V lost 1 base, J lost 11 bases, and 21 bases lay in between. This CDR3 is built from 16 residues. Here the CDR3 reads CASSLGQGGSVLAQHF. DNA for the CDR3: TGTGCCAGCAGCTTAGGGCAGGGCGGGAGTGTATTGGCCCAGCATTTT.

The V call is TRBV5-4, the J call TRBJ2-3; 7 nucleotides match TRBD2. Germline V lookup: CDR1 SGHNT, CDR2 YYREEE (reference sequence). V shed 3 bases and J 2 bases; nucleotides not matched to a gene: 9. This CDR3 has 16 residues. CDR3 protein: CASSSLWGGSTDTQYF. DNA for the CDR3: TGTGCCAGCAGCTCCCTATGGGGGGGATCCACAGATACGCAGTATTTT. Drawing the rest from reference TRBV5-4 and TRBJ2-3, the complete variable domain is ETGVTQSPTHLIKTRGQQVTLRCSSQSGHNTVSWYQQALGQGPQFIFQYYREEENGRGNFPPRFSGLQFPNYSSELNVNALELDDSALYLCASSSLWGGSTDTQYFGPGTRLTVL.